Each of the 7 T cell receptor beta chains below was sequenced from the same sample in a study of T cells in Graves' hyperthyroidism and ophthalmopathy. Authors of the study amplified TCR beta CDR3 regions from RNA transcripts. An initial round of RT-PCR targeting the TCR CDR3 relied on the HTBI primer set. TCRdb called the multiplex PCR reads again in MiXCR, with one record for every CDR3 protein. The sample holds approximately 690,000 distinct CDR3 sequences; about 14% are singletons and the top ten take approximately 12%. Sequenced input: blood. The receptors shown here come from a woman in her forties or fifties with Graves' ophthalmopathy.

Ten or more counts support this clonotype. The V and J genes are TRBV11-2 and TRBJ2-7; 9 bases are shared with TRBD2. V was pared by 6 bases and J by 2 bases, with 2 bases of the junction left unmatched. The CDR3 has 13 amino acids. Germline V CDR1 and CDR2: SGHAT, FQNNGV. CDR3: CASSSGRTYEQYF. The CDR3 DNA reads TGTGCCAGCAGTAGCGGGAGAACCTACGAGCAGTACTTC.

Comment on this clonotype: A much more abundant neighbour one base away suggests this may be a read error. The chain uses TRBV28 and TRBJ2-6; tentative D call: TRBD1 (5 bases). The CDR3 sequence is 15 residues long. Germline loops: CDR1 MDHEN, CDR2 SYDVKM. CDR3 sequence reads: CASSLTSSGANVLAF. In DNA, the CDR3 is TGTGCCAGCAGTTTGACGAGCTCTGGGGCCAACGTCCTGGCTTTC.

The chain is built from TRBV15 and TRBJ1-4; D not certain. CDR3 length: 13 residues. CDR1 is LNHNV and CDR2 is YYDKDF in the germline V gene (reference sequence). The germline V and J ends were trimmed by 7 bases and 0 bases, with 6 bases remaining between them. Here the CDR3 reads CATTRATNEKLFF. In DNA form, the CDR3 reads TGTGCCACCACGAGAGCAACTAATGAAAAACTGTTTTTT.

This clonotype was observed at least ten times. The V and J genes are TRBV12-3 or TRBV12-4 and TRBJ1-1; D unresolved. This CDR3 has 15 residues. The V end lost 7 bases, the J end lost 1 base, and 16 bases lay between the germline ends. The CDR3 sequence: CASTKRGRTNTEAFF. In DNA form, the CDR3 reads TGTGCCAGCACCAAAAGAGGACGGACGAACACTGAAGCTTTCTTT.

The chain employs TRBV5-1 and TRBJ2-3; 7 bases are a match to TRBD1. The CDR3 runs 14 residues. Germline V gene sequence: CDR1 SGHRS, CDR2 YFSETQ. V lost 5 bases to trimming and J lost 2 bases; unmatched junction nucleotides: 5. The chain's CDR3 is CASSRDRHTDTQYF. The CDR3 DNA reads as TGCGCCAGCAGTAGGGACAGACACACAGATACGCAGTATTTT.

Ten or more counts support this clonotype. V is TRBV7-6 and J is TRBJ2-7; 7 positions agree with TRBD1. V was clipped by 1 base and J by 2 bases; unmatched bases: 5. Germline CDR1 SGHVS, CDR2 FNYEAQ. CDR3 length: 15 residues. The CDR3 is CASSLDRGGPYEQYF. The DNA of the CDR3 is TGTGCCAGCAGCTTAGACAGGGGTGGGCCCTACGAGCAGTACTTC.

This clonotype was seen at least ten times. The CDR3 here is CASSLAASPYNEQFF. CDR3 in DNA: TGCGCCAGCAGCTTGGCCGCTTCCCCTTACAATGAGCAGTTCTTC. The V gene is TRBV5-1, the J gene TRBJ2-1; no clear D gene. With 0 bases removed from V and 4 bases from J, the gap between germline ends came to 11 bases. Germline lookup yields CDR1 SGHRS and CDR2 YFSETQ. The CDR3 extends over 15 amino acids.